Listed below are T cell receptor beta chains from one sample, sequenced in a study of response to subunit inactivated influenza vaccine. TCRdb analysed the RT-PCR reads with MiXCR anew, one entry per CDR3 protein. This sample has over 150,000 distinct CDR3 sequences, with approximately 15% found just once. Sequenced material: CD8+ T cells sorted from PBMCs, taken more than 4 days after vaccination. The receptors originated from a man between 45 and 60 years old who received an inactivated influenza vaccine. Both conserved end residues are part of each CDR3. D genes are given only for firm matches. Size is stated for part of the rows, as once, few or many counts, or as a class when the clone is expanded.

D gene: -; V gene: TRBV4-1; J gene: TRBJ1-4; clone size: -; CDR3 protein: CASSQEGGLGEKLFF; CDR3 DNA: TGCGCCAGCAGCCAAGAGGGGGGGCTCGGCGAAAAACTGTTTTTT
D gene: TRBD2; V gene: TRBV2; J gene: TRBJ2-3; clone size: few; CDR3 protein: CASWLAASTDTQYF; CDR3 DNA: TGTGCCAGCTGGCTAGCGGCTTCCACAGATACGCAGTATTTT
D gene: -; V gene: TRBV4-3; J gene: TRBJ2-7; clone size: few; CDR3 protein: CASSPSDGYEQYF; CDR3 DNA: TGCGCCAGCAGCCCCTCGGACGGCTACGAGCAGTACTTC
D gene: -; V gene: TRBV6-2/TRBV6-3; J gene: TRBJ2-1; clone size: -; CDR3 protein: CASDAYPGAGGEQFF; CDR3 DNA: TGTGCCAGCGATGCCTATCCGGGGGCGGGTGGTGAGCAGTTCTTC
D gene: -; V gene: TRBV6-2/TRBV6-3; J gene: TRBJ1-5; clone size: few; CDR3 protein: CASSKTTGDYQPQHF; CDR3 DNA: TGTGCCAGCAGTAAGACGACAGGTGACTATCAGCCCCAGCATTTT
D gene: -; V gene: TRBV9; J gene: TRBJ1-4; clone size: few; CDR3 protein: CASSGGEVEKLFF; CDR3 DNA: TGTGCCAGCAGCGGAGGGGAGGTTGAAAAACTGTTTTTT
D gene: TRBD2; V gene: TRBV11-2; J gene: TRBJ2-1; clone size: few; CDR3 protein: CASSLVAGGSYNEQFF; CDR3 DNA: TGTGCCAGCAGCTTAGTAGCGGGAGGTTCCTACAATGAGCAGTTCTTC
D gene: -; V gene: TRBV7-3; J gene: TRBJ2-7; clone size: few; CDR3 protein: CASSTMTRSYEQYF; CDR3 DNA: TGTGCCAGCAGCACCATGACACGCTCCTACGAGCAGTACTTC
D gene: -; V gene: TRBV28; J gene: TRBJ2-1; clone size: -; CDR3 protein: CASSLGISRAGYTYNEQFF; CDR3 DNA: TGTGCCAGCAGTTTAGGTATCAGCAGGGCGGGTTATACTTACAATGAGCAGTTCTTC
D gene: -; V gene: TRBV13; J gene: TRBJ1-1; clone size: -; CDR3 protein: CASSGHLTVNTEAFF; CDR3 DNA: TGTGCCAGCAGCGGACACTTGACGGTGAACACTGAAGCTTTCTTT
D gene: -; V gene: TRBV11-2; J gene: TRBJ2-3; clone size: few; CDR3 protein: CASSPLGLLPNGDPDTQYF; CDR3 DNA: TGTGCCAGCAGCCCCCTGGGCCTTTTACCGAACGGAGACCCAGATACGCAGTATTTT
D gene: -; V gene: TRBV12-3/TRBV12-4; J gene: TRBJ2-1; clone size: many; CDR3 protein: CASSQDYPAYNEQFF; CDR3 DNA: TGTGCCAGCAGCCAAGACTACCCCGCCTACAATGAGCAGTTCTTC
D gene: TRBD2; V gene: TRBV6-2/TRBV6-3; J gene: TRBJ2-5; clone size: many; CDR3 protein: CASKKGLVEETQYF; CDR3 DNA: TGTGCCAGCAAGAAAGGACTAGTTGAAGAGACCCAGTACTTC
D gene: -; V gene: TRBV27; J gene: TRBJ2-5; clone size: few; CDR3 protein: CASSLNPLGHQETQYF; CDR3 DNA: TGTGCCAGCAGTTTAAATCCGCTAGGCCACCAAGAGACCCAGTACTTC
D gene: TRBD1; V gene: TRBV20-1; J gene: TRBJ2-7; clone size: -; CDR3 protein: CSARDVRDRVYEQYF; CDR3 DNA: TGCAGTGCTAGAGATGTCCGGGACAGGGTCTACGAGCAGTACTTC
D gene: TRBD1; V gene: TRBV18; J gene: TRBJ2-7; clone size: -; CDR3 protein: CASSPSFGQGILYEQYF; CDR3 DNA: TGTGCCAGCTCACCGAGTTTCGGACAGGGTATTCTCTACGAGCAGTACTTC
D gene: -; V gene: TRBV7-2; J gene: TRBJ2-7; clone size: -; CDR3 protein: CASSADFTAYEQYF; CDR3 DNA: TGTGCCAGCAGCGCTGACTTTACCGCCTACGAGCAGTACTTC
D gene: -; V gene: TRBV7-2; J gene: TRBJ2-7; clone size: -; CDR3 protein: CASSKGDRPYSYEQYF; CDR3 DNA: TGTGCCAGCAGCAAAGGCGACAGGCCTTACTCCTACGAGCAGTACTTC
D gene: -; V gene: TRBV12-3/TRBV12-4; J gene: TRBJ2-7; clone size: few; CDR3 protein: CASSFHESYEQYF; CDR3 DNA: TGTGCCAGCAGTTTTCACGAATCCTACGAGCAGTACTTC
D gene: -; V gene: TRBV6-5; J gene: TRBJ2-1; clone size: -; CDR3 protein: CASSYHNPYNEQFF; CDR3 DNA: TGTGCCAGCAGTTACCACAATCCCTACAATGAGCAGTTCTTC
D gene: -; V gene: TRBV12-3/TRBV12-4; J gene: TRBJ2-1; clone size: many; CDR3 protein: CASSFWAAPYNEQFF; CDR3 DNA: TGTGCCAGCAGTTTCTGGGCGGCCCCCTACAATGAGCAGTTCTTC
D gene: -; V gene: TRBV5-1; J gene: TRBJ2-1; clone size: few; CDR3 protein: CASSLPRLELAGDEQFF; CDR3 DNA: TGCGCCAGCAGCTTGCCTCGGCTAGAACTAGCTGGGGATGAGCAGTTCTTC
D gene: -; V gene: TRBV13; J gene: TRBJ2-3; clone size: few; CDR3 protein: CASSFQTDTQYF; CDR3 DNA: TGTGCCAGCAGCTTTCAGACAGATACGCAGTATTTT
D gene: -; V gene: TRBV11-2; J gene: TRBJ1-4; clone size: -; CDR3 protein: CASSLILSDEKLFF; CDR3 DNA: TGTGCCAGCAGCTTAATCTTATCGGATGAAAAACTGTTTTTT
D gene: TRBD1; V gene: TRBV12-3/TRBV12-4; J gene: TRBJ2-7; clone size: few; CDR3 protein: CASSLGTGSSYEQYF; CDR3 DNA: TGTGCCAGCAGTTTAGGGACAGGGAGCTCCTACGAGCAGTACTTC
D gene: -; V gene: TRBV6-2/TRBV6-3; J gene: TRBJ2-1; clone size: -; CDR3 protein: CASSYYSYYNEQFF; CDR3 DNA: TGTGCCAGCAGTTACTACAGTTACTACAATGAGCAGTTCTTC